The sequence of this T cell receptor (beta chain) was determined in a study of graft-versus-host responses after intestinal transplantation. Turning to the study itself: Multivisceral, liver-intestinal, or isolated intestinal grafts were transplanted into recipients.

TCRdb keeps only in-frame clones here, not all; method: immunoSEQ multiplex PCR. The table has more than 95,000 clones, about 94% seen once; the top ten hold around 0.18%. This clone has more than one count but fewer than ten. Its antigen is still unknown. This CDR3 is built from 14 residues. CDR1 and CDR2 (germline): SGHKS, YYEKEE (reference sequence). Between the trimmed V and J ends, which lost 4 bases and 7 bases, there was a span of 17 bases. This receptor was obtained from a human donor who received an intestinal transplant. The starting material was unstimulated CD4+ T cells sorted from spleen or lymph node cells, obtained before intestinal transplant. The rearrangement links TRBV5-5 to TRBJ1-2; weak D call: TRBD1 (6 bases). The CDR3 here is CASSHEQGIRGYTF. The CDR3 DNA sequence: TGTGCCAGCAGCCACGAGCAGGGGATTCGTGGCTACACCTTC.